This record concerns one T cell receptor (beta chain) sequence. The antigen remains unidentified. TCRdb called the reads again in MiXCR, with one record for every CDR3 protein. In the table there are a few hundred thousand distinct CDR3 sequences, under 45% of which are singletons. Trimming stripped 5 bases from V and 5 bases from J, with 15 bases between. CDR3 length equals 15 residues. Germline loops: CDR1 SGHAT, CDR2 FQDESV (reference sequence). The sample is drawn from a study of T cell repertoires in cytomegalovirus infection. Study at large: Matching HLA type and CMV infection were both indicated by public TCR beta signatures.

Overall study results and limits: Accumulated public TCR beta family frequency recognized individuals carrying CMV together with the relevant HLA. In two of eight donors, the top clonotype was HLA-C-restricted CMV-specific.

Sequenced material: cultured PBMCs, taken from culture after CMV antigen stimulation. The TCR originated in a human donor in good health (CMV status not recorded). Some clones in this sample may be carry-over from other donors' samples. The chain has TRBV11-1 and TRBJ1-4, with TRBD1 as a possible D gene (6 bases). CDR3 protein: CASSQPGDANEKLFF. The CDR3 DNA reads as TGTGCCAGCAGCCAACCAGGGGACGCCAATGAAAAACTGTTTTTT.